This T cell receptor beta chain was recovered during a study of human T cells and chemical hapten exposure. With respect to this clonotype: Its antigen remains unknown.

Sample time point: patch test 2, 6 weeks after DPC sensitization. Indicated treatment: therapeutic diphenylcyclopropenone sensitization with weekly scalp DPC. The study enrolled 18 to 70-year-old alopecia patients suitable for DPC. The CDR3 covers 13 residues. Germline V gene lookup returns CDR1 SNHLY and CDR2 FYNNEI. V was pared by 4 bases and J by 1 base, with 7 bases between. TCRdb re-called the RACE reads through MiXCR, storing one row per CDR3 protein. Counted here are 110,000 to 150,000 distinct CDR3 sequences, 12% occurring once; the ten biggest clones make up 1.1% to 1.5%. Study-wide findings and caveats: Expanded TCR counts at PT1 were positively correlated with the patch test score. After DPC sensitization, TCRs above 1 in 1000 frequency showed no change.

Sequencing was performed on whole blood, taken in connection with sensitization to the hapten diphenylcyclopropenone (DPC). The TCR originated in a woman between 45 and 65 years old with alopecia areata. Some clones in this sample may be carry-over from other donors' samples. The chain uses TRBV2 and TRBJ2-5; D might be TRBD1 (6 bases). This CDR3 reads CASSADSQETQYF. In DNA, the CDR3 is TGTGCCAGCAGTGCGGACAGCCAAGAGACCCAGTACTTC. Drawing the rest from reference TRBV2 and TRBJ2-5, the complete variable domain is EPEVTQTPSHQVTQMGQEVILRCVPISNHLYFYWYRQILGQKVEFLVSFYNNEISEKSEIFDDQFSVERPDGSNFTLKIRSTKLEDSAMYFCASSADSQETQYFGPGTRLLVL.